Shown below are 16 T cell receptor beta chains from a single sample sequenced in a study of T cell responses to AZD1222 COVID-19 vaccine. The data were produced by immunoSEQ multiplex PCR, yet TCRdb's version contains in-frame clones alone and is incomplete. The repertoire holds some 120,000 clones, with about 88% as singletons. The material was peripheral blood, obtained on day 0 of AZD1222 vaccination. These TCRs come from an adult in good health.

This chain connects TRBV11-3 to TRBJ2-7; 7 positions agree with TRBD1. V lost 4 bases, J lost 8 bases, and 8 bases stayed unmatched. The CDR3 runs to 13 residues. CDR1 is SGHNT, CDR2 YENEEA, per germline. The CDR3 bases are TGTGCCAGCAGCTCCCGACAGGGTTGGAAGCAGTACTTC. Protein product: CASSSRQGWKQYF.

This rearrangement joins TRBV30 to TRBJ1-1, with D maybe TRBD1 (5 bases). CDR3 size: 15 residues. Trimming left V 4 bases short and J 1 base short, with 16 bases between. Germline assignment: CDR1 GTSNPN and CDR2 SVGIG (reference sequence). The CDR3 reads CAWNKGWPWNTEAFF. CDR3 DNA sequence: TGTGCCTGGAACAAGGGGTGGCCGTGGAACACTGAAGCTTTCTTT.

The V call is TRBV6-5, the J call TRBJ1-2, with D maybe TRBD1 (5 bases). V lost 5 bases and J 4 bases, leaving 14 bases between the germline ends. The CDR3 sequence is 14 residues long. Germline V gene sequence: CDR1 MNHEY, CDR2 SVGAGI. The CDR3 region has the DNA TGTGCCAGCAGTCCGGGGACGGGAGGCTATGGCTACACCTTC. Translated, it gives CASSPGTGGYGYTF.

The chain combines TRBV6-5 with TRBJ2-2, with D hard to call. The germline CDR1 and CDR2 sequences are MNHEY and SVGAGI. The CDR3 consists of 12 residues. The V gene lost 4 bases and the J gene lost 8 bases, with 8 bases spanning the gap. The CDR3 here is CASSSLSGELFF. As DNA, the CDR3 is TGTGCCAGCAGTTCTTTATCTGGGGAGCTGTTTTTT.

The chain has TRBV4-1 and TRBJ1-5, with a tentative D call TRBD1 (5 bases). CDR1 and CDR2 (germline): MGHRA, YSYEKL. The V end lost 1 base, the J end lost 1 base, and 14 bases lay between the germline ends. The CDR3 runs to 17 residues. CDR3 DNA: TGCGCCAGCAGCCAAGTCGGGGGGTATGTCAGCAATCAGCCCCAGCATTTT. This gives the protein CASSQVGGYVSNQPQHF.

The chain employs TRBV4-2 and TRBJ2-7, with TRBD2 matching 8 bases. Germline V gene sequence: CDR1 LGHNA, CDR2 YNFKEQ. The CDR3 is 16 residues long. Trimming at V came to 4 bases and at J to 1 base, leaving 9 bases not matched to a gene. The CDR3 loop is CASSPGKTSVSYEQYF. CDR3 nucleotides: TGTGCCAGCAGCCCCGGAAAGACTAGCGTATCCTACGAGCAGTACTTC.

The chain joins TRBV7-2 to TRBJ2-7, with TRBD1 as a possible D gene (5 bases). The CDR3 runs 13 residues. The V and J ends lost 1 base and 4 bases respectively, with 8 bases between them. CDR1 and CDR2 (germline): SGHTA, FQGNSA. The CDR3 loop reads CASSLGAGYEQYF. CDR3 nucleotide sequence: TGTGCCAGCAGCTTAGGGGCAGGGTACGAGCAGTACTTC.

This clone turned up a few times. The chain carries TRBV27 and TRBJ1-2; D perhaps matches TRBD1 (6 bases). This CDR3 region has 13 residues. Germline assignment: CDR1 MNHEY and CDR2 SMNVEV (reference sequence). Trimming removed 1 base from V and 7 bases from J, with 10 bases in between. CDR3 nucleotide sequence: TGTGCCAGCAGTTTATTAGGGGGGGTTGGCTACACCTTC. This translates into CASSLLGGVGYTF.

The chain joins TRBV7-2 to TRBJ2-7; no firm D call. This CDR3 is built from 15 residues. V gave up 4 bases and J gave up 5 bases, with 18 bases separating them. The germline V gene has CDR1 SGHTA and CDR2 FQGNSA. The CDR3 nucleotides are TGTGCCAGCAGCTCATCGGGCCCCCCTCGGAACGAGCAGTACTTC. Protein sequence: CASSSSGPPRNEQYF.

Only one count was recorded for this clone. The chain joins TRBV5-4 to TRBJ2-7, with 10 bases lining up with TRBD1. Germline V gene data show CDR1 as SGHNT and CDR2 as YYREEE (reference sequence). The length of the CDR3 is 16 residues. V lost 3 bases, J lost 4 bases, and 10 bases stayed unmatched. This CDR3 is CASSSPSGTGEYEQYF. The CDR3 region has the DNA TGTGCCAGCAGCTCCCCCTCCGGGACAGGGGAGTACGAGCAGTACTTC. The variable domain in full, with the rest retrieved from reference TRBV5-4 and TRBJ2-7, is ETGVTQSPTHLIKTRGQQVTLRCSSQSGHNTVSWYQQALGQGPQFIFQYYREEENGRGNFPPRFSGLQFPNYSSELNVNALELDDSALYLCASSSPSGTGEYEQYFGPGTRLTVT.

This sequence joins TRBV7-9 and TRBJ1-3, with 7 nucleotides matching TRBD1. The CDR3 runs to 16 residues. J gave up 2 bases and V 4 bases, and 8 bases lay outside the gene matches. Germline V lookup: CDR1 SEHNR, CDR2 FQNEAQ (reference sequence). CDR3 in DNA: TGTGCCAGCAGCTCCGGACAGGTCTTAACTGGAAACACCATATATTTT. Its protein is CASSSGQVLTGNTIYF.

This rearrangement joins TRBV21-1 to TRBJ1-2; the table's D call, TRBD1, was not checked against the DNA. TRBV21-1 is a pseudogene. The CDR3 spans 16 residues. In DNA, the CDR3 is TGTGCCAGCAGCCCTCCGTCGGTACAGCAAAACTATGGCTACACCTTC. Its protein product is CASSPPSVQQNYGYTF.

This chain uses TRBV9 with TRBJ1-3, with D tentatively TRBD1 (5 bases). The CDR3 spans 14 residues. From germline, CDR1 is SGDLS and CDR2 YYNGEE. The V end was cut by 1 base, the J end by 4 bases, with 9 bases between. The CDR3 bases are TGTGCCAGCAGCGTATCAGGGATCGGAAACACCATATATTTT. Protein product: CASSVSGIGNTIYF. The complete variable domain, with remaining parts taken from reference TRBV9 and TRBJ1-3, reads DSGVTQTPKHLITATGQRVTLRCSPRSGDLSVYWYQQSLDQGLQFLIQYYNGEERAKGNILERFSAQQFPDLHSELNLSSLELGDSALYFCASSVSGIGNTIYFGEGSWLTVV.

The chain employs TRBV12-3 or TRBV12-4 and TRBJ2-3, with unresolved D. The CDR3 totals 11 residues. The V end lost 6 bases, the J end lost 5 bases, and 6 bases lay between the germline ends. The CDR3 protein is CASSLRDTQYF. The CDR3 nucleotides are TGTGCCAGCAGCCTGAGAGATACGCAGTATTTT.

The gene calls are TRBV5-6 and TRBJ2-3, with TRBD2 identical over 12 bases. The length of the CDR3 is 17 residues. After removal of 4 bases from V and 6 bases from J, the junction contained 12 bases not matched to a gene. CDR1 is SGHDT, CDR2 YYEEEE, per germline. CDR3 protein: CASSQALAGGPSDTQYF. DNA of the CDR3: TGTGCCAGCAGCCAAGCACTAGCGGGGGGCCCTTCTGATACGCAGTATTTT.

This sequence joins TRBV15 and TRBJ1-6, with unresolved D. Germline CDR1 reads LNHNV; CDR2 reads YYDKDF (reference sequence). The CDR3 is 14 residues long. Trimming left V 1 base short and J 10 bases short, with 11 bases between. This chain's CDR3 is CATSRGPGRSPLHF. Written as DNA, the CDR3 is TGTGCCACCAGCAGAGGCCCAGGAAGGTCACCCCTCCACTTT.